These 28 T cell receptor beta chains were sequenced from one sample in a study of blood T cell repertoires in COVID-19. Some clones are missing from TCRdb's copy, which holds only in-frame ones; the method was immunoSEQ multiplex PCR. The sample shows over 70,000 clones, approximately 93% of them seen only once. The sequenced sample was peripheral blood. These receptors were obtained from a man in his fifties or sixties with COVID-19, enrolled during active disease.

The chain has TRBV7-2 and TRBJ2-7, with D perhaps matching TRBD2 (5 bases). The CDR3 covers 15 residues. Between the trimmed V and J ends, which lost 0 bases and 2 bases, there was a span of 11 bases. Germline assignment: CDR1 SGHTA and CDR2 FQGNSA. The CDR3 DNA sequence: TGTGCCAGCAGCTTAGCGGCTACCGGGGCCTACGAGCAGTACTTC. It codes for CASSLAATGAYEQYF.

The chain joins TRBV25-1 to TRBJ1-2; a possible D gene is TRBD1 (6 bases). The germline V and J ends were trimmed by 3 bases and 4 bases, with 15 bases remaining between them. CDR1 is MGHDK, CDR2 SYGVNS, per germline. CDR3 length: 15 amino acids. CDR3 residues: CASSDKGHRAYGYTF. The CDR3 DNA is TGTGCCAGCAGTGATAAAGGGCACAGGGCCTATGGCTACACCTTC.

The chain has TRBV7-3 and TRBJ2-3; weak D call: TRBD2 (5 bases). Germline CDR1 is SGHTA and CDR2 is FQGTGA. Between the trimmed V and J ends, which lost 5 bases and 2 bases, there was a span of 14 bases. This CDR3 has 15 residues. CDR3 loop: CASSQGSALTDTQYF. Written as DNA, the CDR3 is TGTGCCAGCAGCCAAGGGAGTGCTCTCACAGATACGCAGTATTTT.

The rearrangement joins TRBV10-3 to TRBJ2-2; TRBD1 might be the D (6 bases). V lost 6 bases to trimming and J lost 2 bases, with 19 bases between them. Germline CDR1 ENHRY, CDR2 SYGVKD. There are 17 residues in the CDR3. In DNA form, the CDR3 reads TGTGCCATCAGAAAAGATTCCGGGACACTTAACACCGGGGAGCTGTTTTTT. Its translation: CAIRKDSGTLNTGELFF.

This clone appeared once. The chain is built from TRBV9 and TRBJ2-1; 12 positions match TRBD2. This CDR3 region has 17 residues. The trim removed 0 bases at V and 4 bases at J, leaving 5 bases unmatched. Germline lookup yields CDR1 SGDLS and CDR2 YYNGEE. CDR3 protein: CASSVGLAGGPYNEQFF. In DNA, the CDR3 is TGTGCCAGCAGCGTAGGGCTAGCGGGAGGGCCATACAATGAGCAGTTCTTC.

The sample holds one count of this clone. The chain is built from TRBV5-6 and TRBJ1-6, with 8 bases matching TRBD1. V shed 3 bases and J 5 bases; nucleotides not matched to a gene: 4. The length of the CDR3 is 15 residues. The germline CDR1 and CDR2 sequences are SGHDT and YYEEEE. For the CDR3, the DNA is TGTGCCAGCAGCTCCATGGACAGGGATAATTCACCCCTCCACTTT. It specifies CASSSMDRDNSPLHF. Together with reference TRBV5-6 and TRBJ1-6, the CDR3 gives the full variable domain: DAGVTQSPTHLIKTRGQQVTLRCSPKSGHDTVSWYQQALGQGPQFIFQYYEEEERQRGNFPDRFSGHQFPNYSSELNVNALLLGDSALYLCASSSMDRDNSPLHFGNGTRLTVT.

V is TRBV5-5 and J is TRBJ2-1; TRBD2 agrees at 9 bases. Trimming at V came to 1 base and at J to 8 bases, leaving 7 bases not matched to a gene. The CDR3 length is 15 residues. Per germline, CDR1 SGHKS and CDR2 YYEKEE (reference sequence). CDR3 in amino acids: CASSLNPLAGYEQFF. The CDR3 nucleotides are TGTGCCAGCAGCTTGAACCCGCTAGCGGGATATGAGCAGTTCTTC.

This chain joins TRBV4-3 and TRBJ2-1; no clear D. The CDR3 has 15 amino acids. CDR1 LGHNA and CDR2 YSLEER come from the germline V gene. V was clipped by 2 bases and J by 0 bases, with 8 bases between them. Here the CDR3 DNA reads TGCGCCAGCAGCCAATCCATGAGCTCCTACAATGAGCAGTTCTTC. This codes for CASSQSMSSYNEQFF.

The V call is TRBV18, the J call TRBJ1-5, with D possibly matching TRBD1 (6 bases). CDR3 length: 17 amino acids. With 4 bases removed from V and 3 bases from J, the gap between germline ends came to 19 bases. CDR1 is KGHSH, CDR2 LQKENI, per germline. CDR3: CASSHTSRGLANQPQHF. The CDR3 coding sequence is TGTGCCAGCTCACACACCTCCAGGGGATTGGCCAATCAGCCCCAGCATTTT.

The chain combines TRBV5-1 with TRBJ1-1, with D uncertain. Germline V gene lookup returns CDR1 SGHRS and CDR2 YFSETQ. This CDR3 has 15 residues. Trimming removed 3 bases from V and 5 bases from J, with 17 bases in between. CDR3 in DNA: TGCGCCAGCAGCTGGACCAGCGGGCTGGGGACTGAAGCTTTCTTT. Translation gives CASSWTSGLGTEAFF.

V usage is TRBV2 and J usage is TRBJ2-7, with D hard to call. Trimming took off 3 bases at V and 5 bases at J, with 5 bases between the two ends. This CDR3 is built from 11 residues. Germline V gene lookup returns CDR1 SNHLY and CDR2 FYNNEI. DNA of the CDR3: TGTGCCAGCAGTGAGCGAGACGAGCAGTACGTC. Translation: CASSERDEQYV.

The chain carries TRBV3-1 (or the pseudogene TRBV3-2) and TRBJ2-2; TRBD2 matches 11 bases. CDR3 length: 17 amino acids. Per the germline V gene, CDR1 is LGHDT and CDR2 is YNNKEL (reference sequence). V dropped 0 bases and J dropped 8; count of bases not matched to a gene: 8. CDR3 nucleotides: TGTGCCAGCAGCCAAGACCCACTAGCGGGAGTGTTGGGGGAGCTGTTTTTT. Encoded protein: CASSQDPLAGVLGELFF.

The CDR3 coding sequence is TGCGCCAGCAGCTTGGAGAGTGCAACTAATGAAAAACTGTTTTTT. Amino acid sequence: CASSLESATNEKLFF. The gene calls are TRBV5-1 and TRBJ1-4, with D hard to call. This CDR3 is built from 15 residues. The germline V gene has CDR1 SGHRS and CDR2 YFSETQ. V was shortened by 0 bases and J by 0 bases, with 6 bases between the two germline ends.

V is TRBV7-9 and J is TRBJ2-3; 7 bases are a match to TRBD1. This CDR3 spans 15 amino acids. Looked up from germline, CDR1 is SEHNR and CDR2 is FQNEAQ (reference sequence). Losses at the gene ends were 2 bases for V and 6 bases for J; bases not matched to a gene: 8. As DNA, the CDR3 is TGTGCCAGCAGCTTACGAGGGGGCACCGAGGATACGCAGTATTTT. It codes for CASSLRGGTEDTQYF.

The gene calls are TRBV5-1 and TRBJ1-5; 9 bases map to TRBD1. The germline V gene encodes CDR1 SGHRS and CDR2 YFSETQ. This CDR3 is 15 amino acids long. V lost 4 bases to trimming and J lost 6 bases; unmatched junction nucleotides: 8. The CDR3 bases are TGCGCCAGCAGCAGGACAGGGGAATCGGGTCAGCCCCAGCATTTT. This sequence encodes CASSRTGESGQPQHF. Using reference TRBV5-1 and TRBJ1-5 for the parts outside the CDR3, the full variable domain is KAGVTQTPRYLIKTRGQQVTLSCSPISGHRSVSWYQQTPGQGLQFLFEYFSETQRNKGNFPGRFSGRQFSNSRSEMNVSTLELGDSALYLCASSRTGESGQPQHFGDGTRLSIL.

J is TRBJ2-5 and V is TRBV4-3; 8 bases line up with TRBD2. There are 15 residues in the CDR3. Germline CDR1 is LGHNA and CDR2 is YSLEER. V was clipped by 3 bases and J by 2 bases; unmatched bases: 5. CDR3 nucleotides: TGCGCCAGCAGCCAGGAAACTAGCGGACAAGAGACCCAGTACTTC. Translating it yields CASSQETSGQETQYF.

The V and J genes are TRBV19 and TRBJ1-2; the match to TRBD1 covers 7 bases. V dropped 6 bases and J dropped 6; count of bases not matched to a gene: 13. The germline CDR1 and CDR2 sequences are LNHDA and SQIVND (reference sequence). This CDR3 contains 15 residues. The CDR3 region is CASSLSGQTFDGYTF. The CDR3 nucleotides are TGTGCCAGTAGCCTCTCGGGACAGACTTTCGATGGCTACACCTTC.

The V call is TRBV6-5, the J call TRBJ1-2, with unresolved D. Trimming took 4 bases from V and 6 from J, leaving 12 bases between them. Germline-derived CDR1 and CDR2 are MNHEY and SVGAGI. The CDR3 is 13 amino acids. The CDR3 coding sequence is TGTGCCAGCAGTTCCCGGGTCGAGGATGGCTACACCTTC. This sequence encodes CASSSRVEDGYTF.

The chain joins TRBV6-2 or TRBV6-3 to TRBJ2-3, with D hard to call. Germline V gives CDR1 MNHEY, CDR2 SVGEGT. Trimming stripped 3 bases from V and 0 bases from J, with 10 bases between. This CDR3 contains 15 residues. The CDR3 spells CASSYSTPSTDTQYF. CDR3 nucleotides: TGTGCCAGCAGTTATTCGACACCCAGCACAGATACGCAGTATTTT.

The chain combines TRBV19 with TRBJ2-5; perhaps TRBD1 as D (5 bases). V was clipped by 1 base and J by 5 bases, with 11 bases between them. The CDR3 extends over 14 amino acids. Germline V CDR1 and CDR2: LNHDA, SQIVND (reference sequence). The CDR3 nucleotides are TGTGCCAGTAGTATAGGTTGGAAGGGGGAGACCCAGTACTTC. Protein sequence: CASSIGWKGETQYF.

The V and J genes are TRBV2 and TRBJ1-5; D is perhaps TRBD1 (6 bases). The V gene lost 6 bases and the J gene lost 1 base, with 13 bases spanning the gap. This CDR3 region has 15 residues. Germline V gives CDR1 SNHLY, CDR2 FYNNEI. The CDR3 spells CASRRGGMSNQPQHF. CDR3 nucleotides: TGTGCCAGCAGAAGGGGGGGGATGAGCAATCAGCCCCAGCATTTT.

The V call is TRBV7-9, the J call TRBJ2-7; D is perhaps TRBD1 (6 bases). The CDR3 is made up of 13 amino acids. The germline gives CDR1 SEHNR, CDR2 FQNEAQ (reference sequence). V was clipped by 5 bases and J by 3 bases, with 11 bases between them. In DNA, the CDR3 is TGTGCCAGCAGCCGGGACAATTACTACGAGCAGTACTTC. This sequence encodes CASSRDNYYEQYF.

V is TRBV4-2 and J is TRBJ2-1, with TRBD2 identical over 9 bases. Germline values: CDR1 LGHNA, CDR2 YNFKEQ. The CDR3 covers 17 residues. After removal of 0 bases from V and 4 bases from J, the junction contained 7 bases not matched to a gene. The CDR3 region is CASSQDESLAGYNEQFF. DNA for the CDR3: TGTGCCAGCAGCCAAGATGAGAGCCTAGCGGGATACAATGAGCAGTTCTTC.

This chain connects TRBV2 to TRBJ2-3; TRBD2 aligns across 13 bases. This CDR3 spans 15 amino acids. Germline CDR1 reads SNHLY; CDR2 reads FYNNEI. Trimming at V came to 6 bases and at J to 4 bases, leaving 4 bases not matched to a gene. CDR3 sequence: CASRLAGGRADTQYF. The CDR3 DNA follows: TGTGCCAGCAGACTAGCGGGAGGGCGGGCAGATACGCAGTATTTT.

The rearrangement uses TRBV3-1 (or the pseudogene TRBV3-2) and TRBJ2-2; D gene unclear. The CDR3 consists of 17 residues. Germline CDR1 LGHDT, CDR2 YNNKEL (reference sequence). Deletions cut 0 bases from V and 4 bases from J, with 15 bases between. DNA of the CDR3: TGTGCCAGCAGCCAAGATATCCTCAGAGCGATCACCGGGGAGCTGTTTTTT. It translates to CASSQDILRAITGELFF.

The chain carries TRBV6-5 and TRBJ1-1; D remains ambiguous. V was cut by 8 bases and J by 1 base, with 11 bases left in between. Germline CDR1 and CDR2: MNHEY and SVGAGI. There are 13 residues in the CDR3. CDR3 region: CASQRVGNTEAFF. CDR3 nucleotide sequence: TGTGCCAGCCAGCGGGTAGGGAACACTGAAGCTTTCTTT.

The chain joins TRBV7-2 to TRBJ2-7, with 7 bases that match TRBD1. The CDR3 contains 17 residues. V shed 2 bases, J shed 3 bases, and the junction held 13 bases outside the gene matches. Germline V gives CDR1 SGHTA, CDR2 FQGNSA. The CDR3, as DNA: TGTGCCAGCAGCTTACCGCCTAGGACAGGTCGGAGCTACGAGCAGTACTTC. Translated, it gives CASSLPPRTGRSYEQYF. Full variable domain (rest looked up from reference TRBV7-2 and TRBJ2-7): GAGVSQSPSNKVTEKGKDVELRCDPISGHTALYWYRQSLGQGLEFLIYFQGNSAPDKSGLPSDRFSAERTGGSVSTLTIQRTQQEDSAVYLCASSLPPRTGRSYEQYFGPGTRLTVT.

The V gene is TRBV27, the J gene TRBJ1-1; D gene uncertain. Trimming removed 2 bases from V and 1 base from J, with 5 bases in between. The germline gives CDR1 MNHEY, CDR2 SMNVEV (reference sequence). The CDR3 totals 13 residues. CDR3 in amino acids: CASSLSRNTEAFF. CDR3 DNA: TGTGCCAGCAGTTTAAGTAGGAACACTGAAGCTTTCTTT.